This T cell receptor beta chain was captured in a study of cytomegalovirus exposure and HLA in healthy donors. Whole-study context: Caucasian-associated ancestry cluster membership applied to approximately 80% of 398 genotyped donors. The study's findings and limits: When the data were analyzed later, several of the most significant clusters appeared to be linked to common viral pathogens. It was reported in a later analysis that an Asian-associated ancestry cluster showed fewer N-insertions than the approximately 700-donor mean.

Amplification used 60 Vbeta primers and 13 Jbeta primers. The method was immunoSEQ multiplex PCR; TCRdb's version includes in-frame clones alone and lacks a portion of them. The sample holds just under 150,000 clones, 75% to 90% seen once. Donors had nominal health at sampling but likely had unrecorded immune exposures. On this clone: Its specificity is not known.

The sample taken for sequencing was PBMCs. This receptor was obtained from a young woman in good health and CMV-seronegative.

The CDR3 sequence: CASSLRGTGLLTIYF. The CDR3 DNA is TGTGCCAGCAGCTTACGGGGGACAGGTTTACTCACCATATATTTT. The V call is TRBV5-6, the J call TRBJ1-3; 8 nucleotides agree with TRBD1. Germline CDR1 SGHDT, CDR2 YYEEEE. CDR3 size: 15 residues. V shed 2 bases and J 9 bases; nucleotides not matched to a gene: 10.